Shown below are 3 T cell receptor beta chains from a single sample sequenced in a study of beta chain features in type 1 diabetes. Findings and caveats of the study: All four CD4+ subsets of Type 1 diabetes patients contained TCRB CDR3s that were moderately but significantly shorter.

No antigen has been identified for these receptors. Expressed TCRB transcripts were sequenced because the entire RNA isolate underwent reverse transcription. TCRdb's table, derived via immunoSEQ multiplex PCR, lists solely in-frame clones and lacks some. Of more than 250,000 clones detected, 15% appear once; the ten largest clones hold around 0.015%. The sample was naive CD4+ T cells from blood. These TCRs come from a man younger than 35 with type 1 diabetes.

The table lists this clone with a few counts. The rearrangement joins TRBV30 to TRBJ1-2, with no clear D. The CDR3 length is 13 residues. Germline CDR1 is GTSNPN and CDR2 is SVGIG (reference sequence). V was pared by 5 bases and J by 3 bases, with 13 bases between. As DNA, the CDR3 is TGTGCCTGGGACTCCGACTGGTACTATGGCTACACCTTC. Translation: CAWDSDWYYGYTF.

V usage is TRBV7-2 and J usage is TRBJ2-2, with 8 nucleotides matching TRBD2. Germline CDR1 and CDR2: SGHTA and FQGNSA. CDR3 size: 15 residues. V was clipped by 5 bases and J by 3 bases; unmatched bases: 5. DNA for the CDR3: TGTGCCAGCAGCGGGTCGGGAGGGTACACCGGGGAGCTGTTTTTT. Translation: CASSGSGGYTGELFF.

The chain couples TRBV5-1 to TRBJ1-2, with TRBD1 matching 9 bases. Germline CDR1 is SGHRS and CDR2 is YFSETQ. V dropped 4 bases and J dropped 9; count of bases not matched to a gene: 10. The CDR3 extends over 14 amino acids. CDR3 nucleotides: TGCGCCAGCAGCCCGATGGGGACAGGGTATAGCTACACCTTC. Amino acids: CASSPMGTGYSYTF. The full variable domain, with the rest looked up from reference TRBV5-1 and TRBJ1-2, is KAGVTQTPRYLIKTRGQQVTLSCSPISGHRSVSWYQQTPGQGLQFLFEYFSETQRNKGNFPGRFSGRQFSNSRSEMNVSTLELGDSALYLCASSPMGTGYSYTFGSGTRLTVV.